These T cell receptor beta chains were read from a single sample in a study of Ad26.COV2.S vaccination and SARS-CoV-2 variants. The data were produced by immunoSEQ multiplex PCR, yet TCRdb's version contains in-frame clones alone and is incomplete. The table lists hundreds of thousands of clones, 89% of them singletons. The input for sequencing was peripheral blood, taken in a trial of Ad26.COV2.S vaccine versus placebo. These receptors were collected from a person between 18 and 60 years old who received the Ad26.COV2.S COVID-19 vaccine or a placebo. Both conserved end residues are part of each CDR3. D genes are given only for firm matches. Clone sizes are given selectively: once, few, many, or a class where the clone is expanded.

. | TRBD1 | TRBJ1-5 | TRBV5-1 | TGCGCCAGCAGCCCCGGACAGGGAACACAGCCCCAGCATTTT | CASSPGQGTQPQHF
. | . | TRBJ1-2 | TRBV12-3/TRBV12-4 | TGTGCCAGCAGTCCCCCGGGCCACGGGGGCTACACCTTC | CASSPPGHGGYTF
. | . | TRBJ2-1 | TRBV12-2 | TGTGCAAGTCGCTTAGTAAAGCCGTACAATGAGCAGTTCTTC | CASRLVKPYNEQFF
. | . | TRBJ2-5 | TRBV11-1 | TGTGCCAGCAGCTCCCCGATGGGTCAAGAGACCCAGTACTTC | CASSSPMGQETQYF
once | TRBD1 | TRBJ1-1 | TRBV30 | TGTGCCTGCGACAGGGGGCCGGTGAACACTGAAGCTTTCTTT | CACDRGPVNTEAFF
. | TRBD2 | TRBJ2-1 | TRBV10-1 | TGCGCCAGCAGTGAGTCGATTGGAGCGGGGGTAAACAATGAGCAGTTCTTC | CASSESIGAGVNNEQFF
. | TRBD2 | TRBJ2-1 | TRBV5-5 | TGTGCCAGCAGCCGGGGACTAGCGGGGGGCCGGAGTAATGAGCAGTTCTTC | CASSRGLAGGRSNEQFF
. | TRBD1 | TRBJ1-2 | TRBV5-4 | TGTGCCAGCAGCCCGGACAGGATGAACTATGGCTACACCTTC | CASSPDRMNYGYTF
. | . | TRBJ2-2 | TRBV19 | TGTGCCAGTCTGGGCAGGACGAACACCGGGGAGCTGTTTTTT | CASLGRTNTGELFF
. | TRBD2 | TRBJ2-5 | TRBV9 | TGTGCCAGCAGCGGTCGACTGGACGCGGGGGTCCAGTACTTC | CASSGRLDAGVQYF
. | TRBD2 | TRBJ2-4 | TRBV6-5 | TGTGCCAGCGGAGCCGGGAGGGAAAACATTCAGTACTTC | CASGAGRENIQYF
. | . | TRBJ2-5 | TRBV3-1/TRBV3-2 | TGTGCCAGCAGCCAAGATTTGCGGGAGACCCAGTACTTC | CASSQDLRETQYF
. | . | TRBJ2-5 | TRBV5-4 | TGTGCCAGCAGCTTTGCTACGGCCGGAGAGACCCAGTACTTC | CASSFATAGETQYF
. | TRBD1 | TRBJ2-7 | TRBV5-1 | TGCGCCAGCAGCTTAGGGACAGGGGGAGGCTACGAGCAGTACTTC | CASSLGTGGGYEQYF
. | . | TRBJ2-2 | TRBV7-2 | TGTGCCAGCAGCAGGGCGAACACCGGGGAGCTGTTTTTT | CASSRANTGELFF
once | . | TRBJ1-5 | TRBV15 | TGTGCCACCAGCAATACAGGGCTGAGCAATCAGCCCCAGCATTTT | CATSNTGLSNQPQHF
. | TRBD2 | TRBJ2-1 | TRBV5-1 | TGCGCCAGCAGCTTGACTAGCGGGATCAATGAGCAGTTCTTC | CASSLTSGINEQFF
. | TRBD1 | TRBJ1-5 | TRBV5-4 | TGTGCCAGCAGCTCGGGACAGGGAGATCAGCCCCAGCATTTT | CASSSGQGDQPQHF
. | . | TRBJ2-7 | TRBV20-1 | TGCAGTGCTGGTTACGAGCAGTACTTC | CSAGYEQYF
few | TRBD1 | TRBJ1-5 | TRBV5-1 | TGCGCCAGCAGCTTCTCAGGGGGCCAAGATCAGCCCCAGCATTTT | CASSFSGGQDQPQHF
. | TRBD2 | TRBJ2-5 | TRBV10-1 | TGCGCCAGCAGCCGCGCGGGGGTCGAGGAGACCCAGTACTTC | CASSRAGVEETQYF
. | TRBD1 | TRBJ1-2 | TRBV9 | TGTGCCAGCAGCGCCCAAGGACAGGTTGGTTATGGCTACACCTTC | CASSAQGQVGYGYTF
. | TRBD1 | TRBJ2-7 | TRBV30 | TGTGCCTGGAAACTCACAGGGGCCGGCTACGAGCAGTACTTC | CAWKLTGAGYEQYF
. | . | TRBJ1-1 | TRBV12-5 | TGTGCTAGTGGTTTACGGCTGAACACTGAAGCTTTCTTT | CASGLRLNTEAFF
. | . | TRBJ2-2 | TRBV24-1 | TGTGCCACCAGTGCTAGGTCAAACACCGGGGAGCTGTTTTTT | CATSARSNTGELFF
. | TRBD2 | TRBJ2-7 | TRBV6-5 | TGTGCCAGCAGTTGGAGACTAGCGGGGAACTCCTACGAGCAGTACTTC | CASSWRLAGNSYEQYF
. | TRBD1 | TRBJ1-2 | TRBV30 | TGTGCCGCTGACAGGGCCTATGGCTACACCTTC | CAADRAYGYTF
. | TRBD2 | TRBJ2-3 | TRBV5-1 | TGCGCCAGCAGCCGGGGACTAGCGGGGGCCGTCACAGATACGCAGTATTTT | CASSRGLAGAVTDTQYF
. | . | TRBJ2-3 | TRBV19 | TGTGCCAGTCTAAGTCTGGAATCGGATACGCAGTATTTT | CASLSLESDTQYF
once | . | TRBJ2-5 | TRBV9 | TGTGCCAGCAGCGTAGGAGGGCTAACGCAAGAGACCCAGTACTTC | CASSVGGLTQETQYF
. | . | TRBJ1-6 | TRBV11-2 | TGTGCCAGCAGCGTTACAGTTAGCTCCTATAATTCACCCCTCCACTTT | CASSVTVSSYNSPLHF
. | . | TRBJ1-2 | TRBV2 | TGTGCCAGCAGTGAATATACAGCTATGGTTGGCTACACCTTC | CASSEYTAMVGYTF
. | . | TRBJ1-5 | TRBV12-3/TRBV12-4 | TGTGCCAGCACCTTGGGGCATCAGCCCCAGCATTTT | CASTLGHQPQHF
. | . | TRBJ2-3 | TRBV14 | TGTGCCAGCAGCCCTGTGAGGGGCGGTTCCACAGATACGCAGTATTTT | CASSPVRGGSTDTQYF
once | TRBD2 | TRBJ2-3 | TRBV7-2 | TGTGCCAGCACCCCGGGGGGGGTTATAGATACGCAGTATTTT | CASTPGGVIDTQYF
few | TRBD1 | TRBJ1-4 | TRBV28 | TGTGCCAGCAGTCTACAGGGGGCTAATGAAAAACTGTTTTTT | CASSLQGANEKLFF
. | . | TRBJ1-2 | TRBV30 | TGTGCCTCGGCCGGGGGGTACACCTTC | CASAGGYTF
. | . | TRBJ2-1 | TRBV19 | TGTGCCAGTAGTATTGGTGCACCGAGCTCCTACAATGAGCAGTTCTTC | CASSIGAPSSYNEQFF
. | . | TRBJ1-1 | TRBV12-3/TRBV12-4 | TGTGCCAGCAGACGGTCCTGGGACACTGAAGCTTTCTTT | CASRRSWDTEAFF
. | TRBD1 | TRBJ2-1 | TRBV7-9 | TGTGCCAGCAGCCGGGACAGGGGGTACAATGAGCAGTTCTTC | CASSRDRGYNEQFF
once | TRBD2 | TRBJ2-5 | TRBV13 | TGTGCCAGCAGCCCCGTCCTGGGACTAGCGGGGGTAGAGACCCAGTACTTC | CASSPVLGLAGVETQYF
. | TRBD1 | TRBJ2-3 | TRBV6-5 | TGTGCCAGCAGTTACGCCCAGGGGGCAGATACGCAGTATTTT | CASSYAQGADTQYF
. | . | TRBJ2-2 | TRBV27 | TGTGCCAGCAGTCCCATCGGGACTACCGGGGAGCTGTTTTTT | CASSPIGTTGELFF
. | . | TRBJ1-4 | TRBV2 | TGTGCCAGCAAGGACAGCCCTAATGAAAAACTGTTTTTT | CASKDSPNEKLFF
. | . | TRBJ2-7 | TRBV18 | TGTGCCAGCTCGCCGGGACTCCAGGCCTACGAGCAGTACTTC | CASSPGLQAYEQYF
. | . | TRBJ1-2 | TRBV6-6 | TGTGCCAGCAGTGGCGGCCGAGACAGCCGGCGGGGCTACACCTTC | CASSGGRDSRRGYTF
. | . | TRBJ1-4 | TRBV29-1 | TGCAGCGCTTTTCAGGGGCCGAATGAAAAACTGTTTTTT | CSAFQGPNEKLFF
. | TRBD1 | TRBJ1-5 | TRBV19 | TGTGCCAGTCACGTGGGACAGGGATGGGATCAGCCCCAGCATTTT | CASHVGQGWDQPQHF
. | . | TRBJ2-6 | TRBV7-2 | TGTGCCAGCAGCTTAGCCGGCCCGACCTCCAACGTCCTGACTTTC | CASSLAGPTSNVLTF
. | . | TRBJ2-1 | TRBV18 | TGTGCCAGCTCACCACCCTACAGCTCCTACAATGAGCAGTTCTTC | CASSPPYSSYNEQFF
once | TRBD1 | TRBJ2-4 | TRBV29-1 | TGCAGCGTTGCCGCAGGGGGCGCGGACATTCAGTACTTC | CSVAAGGADIQYF
. | . | TRBJ1-1 | TRBV19 | TGTGCCAGTAGCCGGGACAACACTGAAGCTTTCTTT | CASSRDNTEAFF
. | . | TRBJ1-4 | TRBV2 | TGTGCAACCAAGCCGGGAGGTGAAAAACTGTTTTTT | CATKPGGEKLFF
. | . | TRBJ2-7 | TRBV27 | TGTGCCAGCAGTAATCCCGGGACGCGCCCCTACGAGCAGTACTTC | CASSNPGTRPYEQYF